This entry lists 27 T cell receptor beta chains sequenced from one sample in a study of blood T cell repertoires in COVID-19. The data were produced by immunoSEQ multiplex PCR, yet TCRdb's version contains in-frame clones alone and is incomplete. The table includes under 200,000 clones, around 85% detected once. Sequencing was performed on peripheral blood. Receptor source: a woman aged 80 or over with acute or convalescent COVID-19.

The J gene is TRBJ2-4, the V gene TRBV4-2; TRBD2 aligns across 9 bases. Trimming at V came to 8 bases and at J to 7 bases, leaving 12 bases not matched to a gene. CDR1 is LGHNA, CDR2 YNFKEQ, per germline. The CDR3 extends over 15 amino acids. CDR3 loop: CASAPGVAGVNIQYF. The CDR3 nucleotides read TGTGCCAGCGCCCCTGGGGTAGCGGGAGTCAACATTCAGTACTTC.

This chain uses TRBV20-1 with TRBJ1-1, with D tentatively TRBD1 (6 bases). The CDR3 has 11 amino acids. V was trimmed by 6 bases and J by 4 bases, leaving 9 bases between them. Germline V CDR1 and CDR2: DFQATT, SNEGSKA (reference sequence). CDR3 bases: TGCAGTGCCTCGGACAGCACTGAAGCTTTCTTT. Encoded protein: CSASDSTEAFF.

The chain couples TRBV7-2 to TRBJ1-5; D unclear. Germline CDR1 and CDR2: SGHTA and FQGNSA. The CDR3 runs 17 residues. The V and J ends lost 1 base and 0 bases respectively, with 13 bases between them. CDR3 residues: CASSLVSMKASNQPQHF. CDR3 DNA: TGTGCCAGCAGCTTAGTTTCTATGAAAGCTAGCAATCAGCCCCAGCATTTT.

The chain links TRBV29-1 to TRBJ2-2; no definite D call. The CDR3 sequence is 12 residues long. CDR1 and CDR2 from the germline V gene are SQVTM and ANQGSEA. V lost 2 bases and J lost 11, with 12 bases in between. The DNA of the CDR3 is TGCAGCGTTGAAATCGCGGTCGGAGAGCTGTTTTTT. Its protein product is CSVEIAVGELFF.

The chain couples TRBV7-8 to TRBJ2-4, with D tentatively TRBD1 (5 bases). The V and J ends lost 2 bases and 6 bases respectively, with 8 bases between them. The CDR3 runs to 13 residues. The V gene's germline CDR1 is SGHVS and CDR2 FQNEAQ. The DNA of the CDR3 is TGTGCCAGCAGCTTAACAGGCTCAAACATTCAGTACTTC. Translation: CASSLTGSNIQYF.

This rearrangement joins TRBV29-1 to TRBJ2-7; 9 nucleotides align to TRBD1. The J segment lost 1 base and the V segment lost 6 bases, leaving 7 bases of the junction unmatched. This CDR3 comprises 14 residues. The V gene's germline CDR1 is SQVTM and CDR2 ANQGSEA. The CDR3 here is CSVGTGFSSYEQYF. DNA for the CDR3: TGCAGCGTGGGGACAGGGTTTAGTTCCTACGAGCAGTACTTC.

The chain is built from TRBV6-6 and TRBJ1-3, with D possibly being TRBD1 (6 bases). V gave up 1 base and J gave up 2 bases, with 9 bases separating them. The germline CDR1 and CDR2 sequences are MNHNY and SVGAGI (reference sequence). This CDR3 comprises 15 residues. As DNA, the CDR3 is TGTGCCAGCAGTTACTTCTCAGGGGCTGGAAACACCATATATTTT. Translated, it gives CASSYFSGAGNTIYF.

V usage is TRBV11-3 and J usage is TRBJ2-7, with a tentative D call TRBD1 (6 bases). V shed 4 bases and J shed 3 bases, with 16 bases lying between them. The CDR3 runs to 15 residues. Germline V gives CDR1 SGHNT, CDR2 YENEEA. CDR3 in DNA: TGTGCCAGCAGCTCTGGCAGGGGCAAGGGCTACGAGCAGTACTTC. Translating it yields CASSSGRGKGYEQYF.

Here the CDR3 reads CASSVEGTYGEQFF. The CDR3, as DNA: TGTGCCAGCAGCGTAGAGGGGACTTACGGCGAGCAGTTCTTC. V gene TRBV9 combines with J gene TRBJ2-1, with D possibly matching TRBD2 (6 bases). The V end lost 0 bases, the J end lost 10 bases, and 14 bases lay between the germline ends. In germline, CDR1 is SGDLS, CDR2 YYNGEE. The CDR3 has 14 amino acids.

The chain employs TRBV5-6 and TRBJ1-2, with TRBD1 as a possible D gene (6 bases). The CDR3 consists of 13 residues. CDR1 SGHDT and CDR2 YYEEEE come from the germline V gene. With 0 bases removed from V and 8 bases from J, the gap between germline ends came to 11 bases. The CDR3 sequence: CASSLGGHGGYTF. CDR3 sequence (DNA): TGTGCCAGCAGCTTGGGGGGGCATGGAGGCTACACCTTC.

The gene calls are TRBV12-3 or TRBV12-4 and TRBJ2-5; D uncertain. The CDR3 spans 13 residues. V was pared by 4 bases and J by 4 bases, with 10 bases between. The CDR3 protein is CASSSLLSETQYF. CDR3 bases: TGTGCCAGCAGTTCTCTACTTTCAGAGACCCAGTACTTC.

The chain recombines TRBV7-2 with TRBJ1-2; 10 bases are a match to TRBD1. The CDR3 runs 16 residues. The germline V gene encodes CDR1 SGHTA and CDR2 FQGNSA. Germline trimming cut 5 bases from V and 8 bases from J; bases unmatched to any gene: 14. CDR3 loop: CASSPTPDRGLRGYTF. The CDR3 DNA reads TGTGCCAGCAGCCCTACCCCTGACAGGGGGCTACGCGGCTACACCTTC.

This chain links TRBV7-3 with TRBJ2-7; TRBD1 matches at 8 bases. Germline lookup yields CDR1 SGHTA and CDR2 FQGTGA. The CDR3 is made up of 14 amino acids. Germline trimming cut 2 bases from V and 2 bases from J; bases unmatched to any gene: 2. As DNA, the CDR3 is TGTGCCAGCAGCTTAGGGACAGGCCCCTACGAGCAGTACTTC. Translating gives CASSLGTGPYEQYF.

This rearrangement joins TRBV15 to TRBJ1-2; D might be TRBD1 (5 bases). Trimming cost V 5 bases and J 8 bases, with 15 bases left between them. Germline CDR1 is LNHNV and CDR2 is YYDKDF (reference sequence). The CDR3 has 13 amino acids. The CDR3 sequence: CATSAPGIGGYTF. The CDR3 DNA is TGTGCCACCAGCGCCCCAGGGATAGGGGGCTACACCTTC.

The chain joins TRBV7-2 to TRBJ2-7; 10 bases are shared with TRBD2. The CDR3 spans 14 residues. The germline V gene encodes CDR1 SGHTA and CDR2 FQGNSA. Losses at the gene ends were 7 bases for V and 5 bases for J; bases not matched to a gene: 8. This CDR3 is CASIPSGSHHEQYF. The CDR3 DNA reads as TGTGCCAGCATCCCTAGCGGGAGTCACCACGAGCAGTACTTC.

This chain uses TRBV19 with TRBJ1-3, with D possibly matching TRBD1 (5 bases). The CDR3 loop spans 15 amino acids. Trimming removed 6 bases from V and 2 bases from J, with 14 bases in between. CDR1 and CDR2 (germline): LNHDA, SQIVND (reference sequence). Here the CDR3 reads CASSPDGGAGNTIYF. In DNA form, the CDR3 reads TGTGCCAGTAGCCCGGACGGAGGGGCTGGAAACACCATATATTTT.

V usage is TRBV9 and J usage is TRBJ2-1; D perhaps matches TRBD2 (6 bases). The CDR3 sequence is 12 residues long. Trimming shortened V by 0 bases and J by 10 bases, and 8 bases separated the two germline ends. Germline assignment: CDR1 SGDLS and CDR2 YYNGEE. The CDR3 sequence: CASSVGGGEQFF. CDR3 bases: TGTGCCAGCAGCGTAGGGGGAGGAGAGCAGTTCTTC. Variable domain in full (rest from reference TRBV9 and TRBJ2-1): DSGVTQTPKHLITATGQRVTLRCSPRSGDLSVYWYQQSLDQGLQFLIQYYNGEERAKGNILERFSAQQFPDLHSELNLSSLELGDSALYFCASSVGGGEQFFGPGTRLTVL.

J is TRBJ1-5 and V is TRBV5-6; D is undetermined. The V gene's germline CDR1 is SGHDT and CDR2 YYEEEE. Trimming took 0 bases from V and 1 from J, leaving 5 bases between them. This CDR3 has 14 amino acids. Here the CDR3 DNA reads TGTGCCAGCAGCTTGGGTCTCAGCAATCAGCCCCAGCATTTT. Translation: CASSLGLSNQPQHF.

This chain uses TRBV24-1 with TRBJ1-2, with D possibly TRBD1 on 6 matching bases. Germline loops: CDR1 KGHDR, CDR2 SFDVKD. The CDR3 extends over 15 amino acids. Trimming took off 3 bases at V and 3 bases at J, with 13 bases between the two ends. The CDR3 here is CATSDRGQGHYGYTF. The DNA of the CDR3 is TGTGCCACCAGTGATAGAGGCCAGGGGCACTATGGCTACACCTTC.

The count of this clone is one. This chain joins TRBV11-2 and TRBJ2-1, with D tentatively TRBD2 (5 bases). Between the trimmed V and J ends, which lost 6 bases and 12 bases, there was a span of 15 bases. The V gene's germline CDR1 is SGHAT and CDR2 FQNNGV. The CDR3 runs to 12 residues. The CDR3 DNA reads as TGTGCCAGCAGTCGCGGGCAGCCGACGCAGTTCTTC. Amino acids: CASSRGQPTQFF.

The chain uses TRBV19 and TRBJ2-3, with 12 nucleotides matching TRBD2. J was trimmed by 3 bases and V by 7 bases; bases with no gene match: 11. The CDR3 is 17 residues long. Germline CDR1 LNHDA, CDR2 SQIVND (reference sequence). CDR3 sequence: CASTLSSGGGATDTQYF. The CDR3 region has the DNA TGTGCCAGTACCCTATCTAGCGGGGGGGGAGCTACAGATACGCAGTATTTT.

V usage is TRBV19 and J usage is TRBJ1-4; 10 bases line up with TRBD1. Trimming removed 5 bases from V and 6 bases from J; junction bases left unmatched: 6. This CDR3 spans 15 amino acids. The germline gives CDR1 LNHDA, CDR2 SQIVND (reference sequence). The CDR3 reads CASSLLDRGDEKLFF. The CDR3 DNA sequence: TGTGCCAGTAGTCTTCTGGACAGGGGGGATGAAAAACTGTTTTTT.

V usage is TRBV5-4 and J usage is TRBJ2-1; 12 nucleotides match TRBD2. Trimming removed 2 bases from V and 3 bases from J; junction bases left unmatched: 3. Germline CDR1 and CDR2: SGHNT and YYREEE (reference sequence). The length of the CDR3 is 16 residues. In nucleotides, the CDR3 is TGTGCCAGCAGCTTACTAGCGGGGGGCCTCTACAATGAGCAGTTCTTC. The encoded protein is CASSLLAGGLYNEQFF.

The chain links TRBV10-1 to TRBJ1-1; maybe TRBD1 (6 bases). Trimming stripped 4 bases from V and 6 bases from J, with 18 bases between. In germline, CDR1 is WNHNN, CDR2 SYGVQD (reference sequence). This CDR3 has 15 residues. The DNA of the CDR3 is TGCGCCAGCAGTGGAAAGACACAGGGTGCCGCTGAAGCTTTCTTT. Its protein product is CASSGKTQGAAEAFF.

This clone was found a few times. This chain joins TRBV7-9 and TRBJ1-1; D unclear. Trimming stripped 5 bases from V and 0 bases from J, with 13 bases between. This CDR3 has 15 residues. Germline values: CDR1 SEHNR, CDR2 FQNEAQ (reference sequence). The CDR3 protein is CASSSQATMNTEAFF. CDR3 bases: TGTGCCAGCAGCAGTCAGGCGACAATGAACACTGAAGCTTTCTTT.

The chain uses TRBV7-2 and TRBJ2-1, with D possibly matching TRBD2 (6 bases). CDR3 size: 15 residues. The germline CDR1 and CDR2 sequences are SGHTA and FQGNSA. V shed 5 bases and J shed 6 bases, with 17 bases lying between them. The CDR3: CASSPGGVRVNEQFF. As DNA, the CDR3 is TGTGCCAGCAGCCCCGGGGGAGTACGTGTCAATGAGCAGTTCTTC.

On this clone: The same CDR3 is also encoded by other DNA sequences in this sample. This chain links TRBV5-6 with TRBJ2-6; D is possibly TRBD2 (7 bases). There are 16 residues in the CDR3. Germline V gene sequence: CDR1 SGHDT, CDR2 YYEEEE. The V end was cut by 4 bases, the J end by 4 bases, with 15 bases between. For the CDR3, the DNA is TGTGCCAGCAGCCTCCGGGGGCGGGGGGGGGCCAACGTCCTGACTTTC. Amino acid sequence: CASSLRGRGGANVLTF.